These T cell receptor beta chains were read from a single sample in a study of early T cells in non-severe SARS-CoV-2 infection. From the 5' RACE reads, TCRdb called clonotypes with MiXCR, one entry per CDR3 protein. The sample holds around 70,000 distinct CDR3 sequences, 12% seen once. Sequencing was carried out using whole blood. These receptors were taken from an adult who was a healthcare worker with PCR-confirmed SARS-CoV-2 infection or an uninfected control (not recorded which). The CDR3 runs from the conserved cysteine through the conserved F or W. A D gene is named only where the DNA matches it firmly. Size values are once, few and many counts, or a class for expanded clones, and some rows have none.

clone_size | j_call | v_call | d_call | cdr3_nt | cdr3_aa
. | TRBJ2-5 | TRBV15 | . | TGTGCCACCAGCAGAGGAGAAGGAGAGACCCAGTACTTC | CATSRGEGETQYF
. | TRBJ1-6 | TRBV5-4 | TRBD1 | TGTGCCAGCAGCACGGACAGGGGTCATTCACCCCTCCACTTT | CASSTDRGHSPLHF
many | TRBJ2-7 | TRBV6-5 | TRBD2 | TGTGCCAGCAGTTGGCAAAGTCCGGGACTAGCGGCGTGGGAGCAGTACTTC | CASSWQSPGLAAWEQYF
few | TRBJ2-7 | TRBV4-1 | . | TGCGCCAGCAGCCAAGACTATCCAAGCAGCTACGAGCAGTACTTC | CASSQDYPSSYEQYF
. | TRBJ1-1 | TRBV20-1 | TRBD1 | TGCAGTGCTACCTTAGGGACAGGGACTGAAGCTTTCTTT | CSATLGTGTEAFF
many | TRBJ1-5 | TRBV28 | TRBD1 | TGTGCCAGCAGTTTATATGGCAGGGGGCACAATCAGCCCCAGCATTTT | CASSLYGRGHNQPQHF
. | TRBJ1-1 | TRBV6-6 | . | TGTGCCAGCAGTTATGAGGGAGAGGGCACTGAAGCTTTCTTT | CASSYEGEGTEAFF
few | TRBJ2-1 | TRBV10-3 | . | TGTGCCATCAGTGAACTGACGGGAAACAATGAGCAGTTCTTC | CAISELTGNNEQFF
many | TRBJ2-5 | TRBV2 | . | TGTGCCAGCAGTGAAGGTGGAGAGACCCAGTACTTC | CASSEGGETQYF
many | TRBJ2-7 | TRBV20-1 | . | TGCAGTGCTAGAAATTACCAGTCCTACGAGCAGTACTTC | CSARNYQSYEQYF
few | TRBJ2-1 | TRBV20-1 | TRBD2 | TGCAGTGCTAGAGATCCGACTAGCGGGAGCGATGAGCAGTTCTTC | CSARDPTSGSDEQFF
. | TRBJ1-5 | TRBV14 | . | TGTGCCAGCAGCCAAGTCGACAGTCCACGAACCCAGCATTTT | CASSQVDSPRTQHF
many | TRBJ2-1 | TRBV27 | TRBD2 | TGTGCCAGCACCTTATTCCCAGGTCTAGCGGGAGGGTATGAGCAGTTCTTC | CASTLFPGLAGGYEQFF
once | TRBJ2-3 | TRBV29-1 | . | TGCAGCGTCGACCTAGGCACCTCCACAGATACGCATTATTTT | CSVDLGTSTDTHYF
. | TRBJ2-7 | TRBV11-2 | TRBD1 | TGTGCCAGCAGCTTAGGGGGCTATAGGGGGCTTAGCGACTACGAGCAGTACTTC | CASSLGGYRGLSDYEQYF
. | TRBJ2-1 | TRBV7-2 | . | TGTGCCAGCAGCTTATCGTCCGTCGGTCTAGAGCAGTTCTTC | CASSLSSVGLEQFF
. | TRBJ2-5 | TRBV6-5 | TRBD2 | TGTGCCAGCAGTACCGGGGGGGCGGGTCTAGAGACCCAGTACTTC | CASSTGGAGLETQYF
few | TRBJ1-5 | TRBV28 | . | TGTGCCAGCAGTTTTAGCAATCAGCCCCAGCATTTT | CASSFSNQPQHF
many | TRBJ2-7 | TRBV18 | TRBD2 | TGTGCCAGCTCACCACCGGGGGACGGGAGGAAGCAGTACTTC | CASSPPGDGRKQYF
many | TRBJ2-1 | TRBV11-2 | TRBD2 | TGTGCCAGCAGCCAATGGACTAGCGGGGCCGGGGATGAGCAGTTCTTC | CASSQWTSGAGDEQFF
. | TRBJ2-1 | TRBV27 | TRBD2 | TGTGCCAGCAGACTAAGCGGGAGGGCCGATAATGAGCAGTTCTTC | CASRLSGRADNEQFF
many | TRBJ2-7 | TRBV18 | . | TGTGCCAGCTCAACCGTAAAGGCCCCGGGCTACGAGCAGTACTTC | CASSTVKAPGYEQYF
. | TRBJ2-3 | TRBV9 | . | TGTGCCAGCAGCCCAGGGATCGCTAGCACAGATACGCAGTATTTT | CASSPGIASTDTQYF
. | TRBJ2-3 | TRBV18 | . | TGTGCCAGCTCACCCCTGGGGGAGAGGGGCACAGATACGCAGTATTTT | CASSPLGERGTDTQYF
many | TRBJ2-2 | TRBV28 | TRBD1 | TGTGCCAGCAGGACCGGGACAGGTATCACCGGGGAGCTGTTTTTT | CASRTGTGITGELFF
few | TRBJ2-1 | TRBV20-1 | . | TGCAGTGCTAGAGTTACTAGCTCCTACAATGAGCAGTTCTTC | CSARVTSSYNEQFF
few | TRBJ2-5 | TRBV9 | . | TGTGCCAGCAGCCCCCGTGTTTGGTCGGGAGCGGAGACCCAGTACTTC | CASSPRVWSGAETQYF
many | TRBJ2-7 | TRBV28 | . | TGTGCCAGTTCGACAAGATCCTACGAGCAGTACTTC | CASSTRSYEQYF
. | TRBJ1-3 | TRBV20-1 | TRBD1 | TGCAGTGCTAGAGACCCTCGGGCAGGGGGCATTGACACCATATATTTT | CSARDPRAGGIDTIYF
few | TRBJ2-1 | TRBV7-2 | . | TGTGCCAGCAGCATCCTTTACAATGAGCAGTTCTTC | CASSILYNEQFF
. | TRBJ2-3 | TRBV7-8 | TRBD2 | TGTGTCAGCAGCTTGGGAACGGGAGGGCCTCCAGATACGCAGTATTTT | CVSSLGTGGPPDTQYF
many | TRBJ2-6 | TRBV4-2 | . | TGTGCCAGCAGCCAAGGGGCTGGGGCCAACGTCCTGACTTTC | CASSQGAGANVLTF
. | TRBJ2-1 | TRBV20-1 | . | TGCAGTGCTAAGCAAGACAGGTACCAGTTCTTC | CSAKQDRYQFF